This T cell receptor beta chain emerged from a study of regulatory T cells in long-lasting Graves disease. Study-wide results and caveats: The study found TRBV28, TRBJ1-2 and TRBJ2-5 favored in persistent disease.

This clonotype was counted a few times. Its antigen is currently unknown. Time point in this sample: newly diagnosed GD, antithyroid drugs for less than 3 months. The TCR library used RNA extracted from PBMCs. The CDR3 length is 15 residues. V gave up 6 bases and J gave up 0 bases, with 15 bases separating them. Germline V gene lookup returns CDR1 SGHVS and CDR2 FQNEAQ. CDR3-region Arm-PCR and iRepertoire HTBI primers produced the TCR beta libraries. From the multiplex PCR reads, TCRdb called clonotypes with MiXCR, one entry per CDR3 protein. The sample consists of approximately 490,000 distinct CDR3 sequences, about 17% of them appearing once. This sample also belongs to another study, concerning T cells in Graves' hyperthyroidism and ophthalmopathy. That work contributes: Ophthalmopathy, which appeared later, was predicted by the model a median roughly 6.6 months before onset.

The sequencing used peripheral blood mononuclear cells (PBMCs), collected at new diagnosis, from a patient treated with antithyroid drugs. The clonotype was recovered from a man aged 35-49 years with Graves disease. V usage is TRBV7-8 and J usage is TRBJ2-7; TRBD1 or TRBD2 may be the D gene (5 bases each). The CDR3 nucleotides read TGTGCCAGCAGACTAGGGGCGGCAAGCTCCTACGAGCAGTACTTC. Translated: CASRLGAASSYEQYF.